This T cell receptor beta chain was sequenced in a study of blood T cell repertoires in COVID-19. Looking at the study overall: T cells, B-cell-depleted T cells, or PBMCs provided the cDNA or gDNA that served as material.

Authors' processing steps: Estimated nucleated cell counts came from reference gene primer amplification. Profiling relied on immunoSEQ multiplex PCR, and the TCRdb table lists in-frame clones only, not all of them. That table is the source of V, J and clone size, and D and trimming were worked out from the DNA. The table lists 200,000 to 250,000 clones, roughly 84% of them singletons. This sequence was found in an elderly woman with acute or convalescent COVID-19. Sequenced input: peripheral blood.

Here the CDR3 DNA reads TGTGCCAGTACGATAGCGGGGGGGCCGAGGGAGACCCAGTACTTC. As protein: CASTIAGGPRETQYF. V gene TRBV19 combines with J gene TRBJ2-5; 11 bases align to TRBD2. The CDR3 is 15 amino acids. Germline CDR1 reads LNHDA; CDR2 reads SQIVND (reference sequence). Trimming took 7 bases from V and 5 from J; bases not matched to a gene: 9. The full variable domain, completed using reference TRBV19 and TRBJ2-5, is DGGITQSPKYLFRKEGQNVTLSCEQNLNHDAMYWYRQDPGQGLRLIYYSQIVNDFQKGDIAEGYSVSREKKESFPLTVTSAQKNPTAFYLCASTIAGGPRETQYFGPGTRLLVL.